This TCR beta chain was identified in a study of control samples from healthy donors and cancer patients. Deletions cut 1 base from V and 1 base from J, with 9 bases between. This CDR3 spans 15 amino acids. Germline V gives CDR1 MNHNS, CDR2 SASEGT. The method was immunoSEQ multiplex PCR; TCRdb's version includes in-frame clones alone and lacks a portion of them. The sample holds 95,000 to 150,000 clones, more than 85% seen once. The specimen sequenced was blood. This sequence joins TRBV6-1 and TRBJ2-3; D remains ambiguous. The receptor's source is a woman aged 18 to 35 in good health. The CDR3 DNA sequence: TGTGCCAGCAGTGAAGACCCCCGGGGCACAGATACGCAGTATTTT. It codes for CASSEDPRGTDTQYF.